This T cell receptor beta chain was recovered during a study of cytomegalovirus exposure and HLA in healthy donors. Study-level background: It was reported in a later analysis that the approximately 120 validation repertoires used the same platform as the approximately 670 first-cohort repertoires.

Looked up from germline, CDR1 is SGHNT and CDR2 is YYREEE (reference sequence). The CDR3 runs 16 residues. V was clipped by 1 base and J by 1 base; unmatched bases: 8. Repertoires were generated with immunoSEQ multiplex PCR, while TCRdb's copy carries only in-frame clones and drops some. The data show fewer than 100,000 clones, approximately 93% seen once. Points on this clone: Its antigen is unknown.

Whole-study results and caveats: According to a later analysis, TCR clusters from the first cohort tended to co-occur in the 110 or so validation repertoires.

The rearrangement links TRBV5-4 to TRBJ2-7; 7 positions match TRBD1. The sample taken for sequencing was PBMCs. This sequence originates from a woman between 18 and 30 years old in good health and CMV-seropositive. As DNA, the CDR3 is TGTGCCAGCAGCTTGACAAGGGGGCAGGGATCCTACGAGCAGTACTTC. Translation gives CASSLTRGQGSYEQYF.